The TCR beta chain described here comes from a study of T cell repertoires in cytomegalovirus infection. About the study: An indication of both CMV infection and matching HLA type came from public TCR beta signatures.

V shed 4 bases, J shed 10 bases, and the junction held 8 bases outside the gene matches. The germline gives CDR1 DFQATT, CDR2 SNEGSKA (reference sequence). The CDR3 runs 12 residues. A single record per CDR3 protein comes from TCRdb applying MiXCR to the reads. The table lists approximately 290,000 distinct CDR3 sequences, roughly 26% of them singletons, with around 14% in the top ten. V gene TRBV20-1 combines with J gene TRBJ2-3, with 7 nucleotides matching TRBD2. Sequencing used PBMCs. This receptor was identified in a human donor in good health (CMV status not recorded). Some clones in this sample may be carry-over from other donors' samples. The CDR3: CSAIRSGNAQYF. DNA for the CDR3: TGCAGTGCTATTCGAAGCGGGAATGCGCAGTATTTT.